Reported below is one T cell receptor beta chain. Survey-level TCR beta sequencing used the immunoSEQ assay. Clones were sequenced by immunoSEQ multiplex PCR, and TCRdb holds only the in-frame ones, with some missing. The sample lists some 48,000 clones; just over 90% were seen once. CDR1 is MNHEY, CDR2 SVGAGI, per germline. This CDR3 comprises 15 residues. The V and J ends lost 4 bases and 4 bases respectively, with 17 bases between them. Sequenced input: PBMCs. The chain carries TRBV6-5 and TRBJ2-7; D remains unclear. This clonotype originated in a man in his forties with rheumatoid arthritis. This CDR3 is CASSSRSPSTYEQYF. The CDR3 bases are TGTGCCAGCAGTTCCAGGTCCCCCTCGACTTACGAGCAGTACTTC.